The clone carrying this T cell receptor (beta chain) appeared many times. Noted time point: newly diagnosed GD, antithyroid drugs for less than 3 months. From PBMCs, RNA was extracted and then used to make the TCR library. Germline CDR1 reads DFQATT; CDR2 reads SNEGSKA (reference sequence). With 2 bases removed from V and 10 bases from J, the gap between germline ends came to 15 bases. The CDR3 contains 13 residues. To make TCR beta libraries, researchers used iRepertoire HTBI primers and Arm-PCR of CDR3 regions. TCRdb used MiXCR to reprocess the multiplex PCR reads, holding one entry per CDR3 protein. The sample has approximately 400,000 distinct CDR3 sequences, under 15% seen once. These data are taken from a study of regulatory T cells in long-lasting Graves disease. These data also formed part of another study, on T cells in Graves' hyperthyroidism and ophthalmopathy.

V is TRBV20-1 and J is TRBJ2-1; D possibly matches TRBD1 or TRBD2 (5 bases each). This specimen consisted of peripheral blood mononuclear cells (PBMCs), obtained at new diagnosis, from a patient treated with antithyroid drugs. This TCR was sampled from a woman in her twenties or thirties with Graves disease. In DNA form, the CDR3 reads TGCAGTGCTAGACTTAGAGCGGACACGGAGCAGTTCTTC. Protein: CSARLRADTEQFF.